This T cell receptor (beta chain) is drawn from a study of cytomegalovirus exposure and HLA in healthy donors. About the research overall: The roughly 100 million unique TCR beta sequences, from about 179 million T cells, were found by an earlier analysis. Falling in the Caucasian-associated ancestry cluster were about four fifths of about 400 genotyped donors.

The V gene's germline CDR1 is MGHDK and CDR2 SYGVNS. V was clipped by 3 bases and J by 4 bases, with 18 bases between them. The CDR3 length is 16 residues. Comment on this clone: Its antigen is unknown.

Researchers ran the PCR with 60 Vbeta and 13 Jbeta primers. Profiled with immunoSEQ multiplex PCR; TCRdb holds only in-frame clones, not every one. This table holds roughly 120,000 clones, 70% to 75% found once. Broader study findings: Later genetic work tied a missense DCLRE1C variant to beta-chain V and J trimming.

The sequenced material came from PBMCs. This clonotype was obtained from a woman in her thirties or forties in good health and CMV-seronegative. The chain carries TRBV25-1 and TRBJ1-1; TRBD1 might be the D (6 bases). The CDR3 DNA is TGTGCCAGCAGTGATTTAGGGGGTGAGGTGCTCACTGAAGCTTTCTTT. Amino acids: CASSDLGGEVLTEAFF.